The 26 T cell receptor beta chains listed next were all sequenced from one sample in a study of cytomegalovirus exposure and HLA in healthy donors. In the PCR, 60 Vbeta and 13 Jbeta primers were used. TCRdb keeps only in-frame clones here, not all; method: immunoSEQ multiplex PCR. The ten top clones account for around 2.7%, within a sample of about 130,000 clones. Source material: PBMCs. Receptor source: a man under 40 in good health and CMV-seronegative.

This clone is called medium-sized based on its frequency. The same CDR3 arises from other DNA sequences in this sample as well. The CDR3 is CASSERTSGSYEQYF. CDR3 DNA: TGTGCCAGCAGTGAACGGACTAGCGGGAGTTACGAGCAGTACTTC. This chain links TRBV6-1 with TRBJ2-7, with 13 bases that match TRBD2. The CDR3 contains 15 residues. Germline assignment: CDR1 MNHNS and CDR2 SASEGT. Unmatched junction bases numbered 2, after V lost 2 bases and J lost 4 bases.

The chain uses TRBV5-1 and TRBJ2-2; D is perhaps TRBD1 (6 bases). The length of the CDR3 is 19 residues. Trimming took 0 bases from V and 5 from J, leaving 23 bases between them. From germline, CDR1 is SGHRS and CDR2 YFSETQ. The CDR3 bases are TGCGCCAGCAGCTTGGAGGGCTTCGGCAGGGGCCCTAGTACCGGGGAGCTGTTTTTT. Protein sequence: CASSLEGFGRGPSTGELFF.

The chain links TRBV27 to TRBJ2-2; perhaps TRBD2 as D (7 bases). The CDR3 spans 16 residues. Germline V CDR1 and CDR2: MNHEY, SMNVEV (reference sequence). V shed 2 bases and J shed 6 bases, with 16 bases lying between them. This chain's CDR3 is CASSLSPGAGAGELFF. For the CDR3, the DNA is TGTGCCAGCAGTTTAAGCCCAGGGGCGGGAGCCGGGGAGCTGTTTTTT.

J is TRBJ1-1 and V is TRBV30; 8 bases match TRBD1. This CDR3 comprises 13 residues. CDR1 GTSNPN and CDR2 SVGIG come from the germline V gene (reference sequence). With 7 bases clipped from V and 1 base from J, the junction kept 5 bases outside the gene matches. The CDR3 coding sequence is TGTGCCTCGACAGGGGTGGGGAACACTGAAGCTTTCTTT. Translating gives CASTGVGNTEAFF.

The chain joins TRBV7-8 to TRBJ2-3; 11 positions match TRBD2. The CDR3 length is 17 residues. Trimming took 1 base from V and 1 from J; bases not matched to a gene: 4. CDR1 SGHVS and CDR2 FQNEAQ come from the germline V gene. The CDR3 sequence is CASSLGGSGRGTDTQYF. Written as DNA, the CDR3 is TGTGCCAGCAGCTTAGGTGGTAGCGGGAGGGGCACAGATACGCAGTATTTT.

V usage is TRBV7-9 and J usage is TRBJ2-6; TRBD2 is a possible D gene (6 bases). The CDR3 is made up of 15 amino acids. Germline CDR1 SEHNR, CDR2 FQNEAQ (reference sequence). Trimming stripped 5 bases from V and 4 bases from J, with 12 bases between. Written as DNA, the CDR3 is TGTGCCAGCAGCCCCCCGGAGGGCGGGGCCAACGTCCTGACTTTC. Its translation is CASSPPEGGANVLTF.

The chain joins TRBV28 to TRBJ2-1; a possible D gene is TRBD1 (5 bases). CDR1 and CDR2 from the germline V gene are MDHEN and SYDVKM. The CDR3 covers 15 residues. Trimming took off 5 bases at V and 2 bases at J, with 13 bases between the two ends. CDR3 in amino acids: CASSPISGTYNEQFF. The CDR3 DNA is TGTGCCAGCAGTCCCATCTCAGGGACCTACAATGAGCAGTTCTTC.

The chain uses TRBV6-1 and TRBJ2-1; a weak D match, TRBD2 (5 bases). This CDR3 region has 13 residues. The germline V and J ends were trimmed by 1 base and 4 bases, with 5 bases remaining between them. Per the germline V gene, CDR1 is MNHNS and CDR2 is SASEGT. CDR3 loop: CASSEGGYNEQFF. CDR3 nucleotides: TGTGCCAGCAGTGAAGGCGGGTACAATGAGCAGTTCTTC.

V gene TRBV7-2 combines with J gene TRBJ1-1; possible D gene TRBD1, 5 bases. Trimming left V 2 bases short and J 14 bases short, with 27 bases between. The CDR3 loop spans 16 amino acids. Germline CDR1 and CDR2: SGHTA and FQGNSA. CDR3 in amino acids: CASSLYLNSGVSLLFF. The CDR3 DNA is TGTGCCAGCAGCTTATATTTAAATTCGGGGGTTTCGCTTCTCTTCTTT. The full variable domain, rest sourced from reference TRBV7-2 and TRBJ1-1, is GAGVSQSPSNKVTEKGKDVELRCDPISGHTALYWYRQSLGQGLEFLIYFQGNSAPDKSGLPSDRFSAERTGGSVSTLTIQRTQQEDSAVYLCASSLYLNSGVSLLFFGQGTRLTVV.

The gene calls are TRBV10-3 and TRBJ2-3, with TRBD2 matching over 7 bases. CDR1 ENHRY and CDR2 SYGVKD come from the germline V gene. CDR3 size: 16 residues. With 3 bases clipped from V and 4 bases from J, the junction kept 10 bases outside the gene matches. The DNA for the CDR3 is TGTGCCATCAGTGAAGGGGCGGGAGTGCTTGCAGATACGCAGTATTTT. Encoded protein: CAISEGAGVLADTQYF.

The genes are TRBV30 and TRBJ1-4; 10 bases line up with TRBD1. The V and J ends lost 1 base and 7 bases, in that order; junction bases with no gene match: 6. In germline, CDR1 is GTSNPN, CDR2 SVGIG (reference sequence). The CDR3 consists of 15 residues. CDR3 sequence reads: CAWSGLGTGVEKLFF. CDR3 in DNA: TGTGCCTGGAGTGGTCTCGGGACAGGGGTTGAAAAACTGTTTTTT.

V is TRBV19 and J is TRBJ1-2; TRBD1 might be the D (6 bases). CDR3 length: 14 residues. V lost 3 bases and J lost 3, with 11 bases in between. Germline CDR1 reads LNHDA; CDR2 reads SQIVND (reference sequence). The CDR3 spells CASSMQGNYYGYTF. The CDR3 DNA reads as TGTGCCAGTAGTATGCAGGGGAATTACTATGGCTACACCTTC.

The rearrangement joins TRBV27 to TRBJ2-5; TRBD2 matches 7 bases. The end of the DNA aligns better with TRBJ2-7, so the J call may be wrong. CDR1 and CDR2 (germline): MNHEY, SMNVEV (reference sequence). This CDR3 is built from 15 residues. CDR3 sequence reads: CASSPSRAGAYEQYF. CDR3 nucleotides: TGTGCCAGCAGTCCATCCAGGGCGGGAGCGTACGAGCAGTACTTC.

Here the CDR3 reads CASSMGGAQEYEQYF. DNA for the CDR3: TGTGCCAGTAGTATGGGGGGGGCCCAGGAGTACGAGCAGTACTTC. The chain employs TRBV19 and TRBJ2-7, with TRBD2 as a possible D gene (7 bases). Trimming stripped 3 bases from V and 4 bases from J, with 16 bases between. The CDR3 extends over 15 amino acids. Germline CDR1 and CDR2: LNHDA and SQIVND (reference sequence).

The V call is TRBV9, the J call TRBJ2-3; 9 bases agree with TRBD2. This CDR3 has 16 residues. Germline-derived CDR1 and CDR2 are SGDLS and YYNGEE. J lost 0 bases, V lost 4 bases, and 6 bases had no gene match. The CDR3 region has the DNA TGTGCCAGCAGCCAAAGACTAGCGGCTAGCACAGATACGCAGTATTTT. It is translated as CASSQRLAASTDTQYF.

The chain carries TRBV5-1 and TRBJ2-2, with D perhaps TRBD1 (5 bases). Germline V gene sequence: CDR1 SGHRS, CDR2 YFSETQ. V was trimmed by 3 bases and J by 7 bases, leaving 13 bases between them. The CDR3 length is 14 residues. Written as DNA, the CDR3 is TGCGCCAGCAGCTGGGGCCAGGGTAGCGGGGAGCTGTTTTTT. Its translation is CASSWGQGSGELFF.

This rearrangement joins TRBV7-2 to TRBJ2-7; D is unclear. V dropped 3 bases and J dropped 0 bases, with 9 bases sitting between them. Germline V CDR1 and CDR2: SGHTA, FQGNSA. This CDR3 region has 14 residues. The CDR3 DNA is TGTGCCAGCAGCTTTCAGACACACTCCTACGAGCAGTACTTC. Translation: CASSFQTHSYEQYF.

The gene calls are TRBV4-2 and TRBJ2-5; unclear D gene. From germline, CDR1 is LGHNA and CDR2 YNFKEQ. V was trimmed by 2 bases and J by 5 bases, leaving 9 bases between them. This CDR3 has 13 amino acids. CDR3 loop: CASSQILGETQYF. CDR3 DNA sequence: TGTGCCAGCAGCCAAATCCTCGGGGAGACCCAGTACTTC.

V gene TRBV30 combines with J gene TRBJ2-1, with TRBD2 matching 8 bases. Germline CDR1 is GTSNPN and CDR2 is SVGIG (reference sequence). The CDR3 runs to 14 residues. With 3 bases clipped from V and 8 bases from J, the junction kept 9 bases outside the gene matches. The CDR3 spells CAWRTSGSPHEQFF. CDR3 nucleotides: TGTGCCTGGAGAACAAGCGGGAGTCCCCATGAGCAGTTCTTC.

The V call is TRBV7-2, the J call TRBJ2-5; possible D gene TRBD1, 5 bases. Germline CDR1 SGHTA, CDR2 FQGNSA. The germline V and J ends were trimmed by 1 base and 5 bases, with 11 bases remaining between them. The CDR3 extends over 14 amino acids. The CDR3 nucleotides read TGTGCCAGCAGCTTAGGCAGGGCGGCGGAGACCCAGTACTTC. Translated, it gives CASSLGRAAETQYF.

The CDR3 sequence: CASSEDSAYEQYF. The CDR3 DNA reads TGTGCCAGCAGTGAGGACAGCGCCTACGAGCAGTACTTC. The chain recombines TRBV2 with TRBJ2-7; possibly TRBD1 for D (6 bases). This CDR3 spans 13 amino acids. Germline CDR1 is SNHLY and CDR2 is FYNNEI. Between the trimmed V and J ends, which lost 3 bases and 2 bases, there was a span of 8 bases.

The chain carries TRBV4-1 and TRBJ2-1; 11 nucleotides match TRBD2. CDR3 size: 16 residues. Germline CDR1 is MGHRA and CDR2 is YSYEKL. V lost 2 bases to trimming and J lost 4 bases; unmatched junction nucleotides: 4. CDR3 in amino acids: CASSQSSSGRYNEQFF. DNA of the CDR3: TGCGCCAGCAGCCAATCGTCTAGCGGGAGGTACAATGAGCAGTTCTTC.

This chain links TRBV5-1 with TRBJ2-7, with D uncertain. V gave up 2 bases and J gave up 5 bases, with 17 bases separating them. This CDR3 contains 15 residues. The germline CDR1 and CDR2 sequences are SGHRS and YFSETQ. CDR3: CASSFSQPSMNEQYF. The CDR3 DNA reads as TGCGCCAGCAGCTTCTCACAGCCCTCTATGAACGAGCAGTACTTC.

The chain carries TRBV7-9 and TRBJ1-1; no clear D. CDR1 and CDR2 from the germline V gene are SEHNR and FQNEAQ (reference sequence). The CDR3 is 12 residues long. Trimming pared 3 bases from V and 10 bases from J, leaving 12 bases between. DNA for the CDR3: TGTGCCAGCAGCTTTCATGTCAGCGGAGCTTTCTTT. Protein product: CASSFHVSGAFF.

The J gene is TRBJ2-2, the V gene TRBV27; TRBD2 agrees at 10 bases. Trimming at V came to 4 bases and at J to 4 bases, leaving 9 bases not matched to a gene. Germline values: CDR1 MNHEY, CDR2 SMNVEV (reference sequence). The CDR3 sequence is 17 residues long. The CDR3 DNA reads TGTGCCAGCAGTTCCCCCGTGGGACTAGCGAGCACCGGGGAGCTGTTTTTT. This sequence encodes CASSSPVGLASTGELFF.

CDR3 coding DNA: TGTGCCAGCAGCATTGAACTAGAAGCTTTCTTT. Protein product: CASSIELEAFF. V and J are TRBV7-2 and TRBJ1-1; no clear D gene. Trimming stripped 5 bases from V and 8 bases from J, with 9 bases between. The CDR3 is 11 residues long. Germline values: CDR1 SGHTA, CDR2 FQGNSA.